This is a list of T cell receptor beta chains from one sample in a study of T cell repertoires in cytomegalovirus infection. TCRdb itself ran the reads through MiXCR, one entry per CDR3 protein. The sample lists a few hundred thousand distinct CDR3 sequences; over 7.5% were seen once. Sequences were obtained from PBMCs. The receptors shown here come from a human donor in good health (CMV status not recorded). Some clones in this sample may be carry-over from other donors' samples. The CDR3 runs from the conserved cysteine through the conserved F or W. Each record gives: clone size, V gene, D gene, J gene, CDR3 DNA, CDR3 protein. D genes are given only for firm matches. Clone size is not always given. Where it is, it says once, few, many or a class for expanded clones.

>many|TRBV7-2|TRBD1|TRBJ2-3
TGTGCCAGCAGCCTCCGACAGGGTTACACAGATACGCAGTATTTT
CASSLRQGYTDTQYF
>many|TRBV4-3|.|TRBJ2-3
TGCGCCAGCAGCCAAGGGGGCGGGACCACAGATACGCAGTATTTT
CASSQGGGTTDTQYF
>few|TRBV7-2|.|TRBJ2-3
TGTGCCAGCAGCCCAGGGACCCCAGCTCCCCTCACAGATACGCAGTATTTT
CASSPGTPAPLTDTQYF
>.|TRBV19|TRBD1|TRBJ2-1
TGTGCCAGTAGAACGAGGGGACAGAAGGGAAAGCAGTTCTTC
CASRTRGQKGKQFF
>.|TRBV7-9|TRBD2|TRBJ2-3
TGTGCCAGCAGCTTAGGAAGATTGACTAGCGGGGGACGCGGAGATACGCAGTATTTT
CASSLGRLTSGGRGDTQYF
>.|TRBV6-6|TRBD1|TRBJ1-1
TGTGCCAGCAGGCCAGGGACAGGGGTTTCGGGCACTGAAGCTTTCTTT
CASRPGTGVSGTEAFF
>few|TRBV4-1|.|TRBJ2-1
TGCGCCAGCAGCCAAGATTCGGGACAATACAATGAGCAGTTCTTC
CASSQDSGQYNEQFF
>many|TRBV6-1|.|TRBJ1-1
TGTGCCAGCAGTATTAATCGGGGGCGCAACGGAGAAGCTTTCTTT
CASSINRGRNGEAFF
>few|TRBV7-4|.|TRBJ2-1
TGTGCCAGCAGCCGGTCTATGGCCAGGGTGGGCTACAATGAGCAGTTCTTC
CASSRSMARVGYNEQFF
>many|TRBV7-9|.|TRBJ1-2
TGTGCCAGCAGCTTAGCAGGGGGTGGTGACTATGGCTACACCTTC
CASSLAGGGDYGYTF
>many|TRBV7-2|TRBD1|TRBJ2-1
TGTGCCAGCAGCCCCCAGGGGGCCAGGGCTACCAATGAGCAGTTCTTC
CASSPQGARATNEQFF
>.|TRBV19|.|TRBJ2-7
TGTGCCAGTAGTCCAAAGCAGTACGAGCAGTACTTC
CASSPKQYEQYF
>many|TRBV7-2|.|TRBJ2-2
TGTGCCAGCAGTCCCCGGGGAGCGTCTCTCATAAACACCGGGGAGCTGTTTTTT
CASSPRGASLINTGELFF
>many|TRBV7-2|.|TRBJ1-3
TGTGCCAGCAGCTTTGGTCCAGGGGCCTCTGGAAACACCATATATTTT
CASSFGPGASGNTIYF
>few|TRBV30|TRBD2|TRBJ2-7
TGTGCCTGGGCCAAATGGCGGGGGGCCGACGAGCAGTACTTC
CAWAKWRGADEQYF
>few|TRBV6-6|.|TRBJ2-7
TGTGCCAGCGGTTTACTACCCTCCTACGAGCAGTACTTC
CASGLLPSYEQYF
>many|TRBV6-6|TRBD1|TRBJ1-2
TGTGCCAGCAGTTACCTCCGGGACAGGAGAGGAGGCTACACCTTC
CASSYLRDRRGGYTF
>few|TRBV19|.|TRBJ2-1
TGTGCCAGTAGTATTCGACGGACCTCCTACAATGAGCAGTTCTTC
CASSIRRTSYNEQFF
>few|TRBV7-2|TRBD2|TRBJ2-1
TGTGCCAGCAGCCTAAAACTAGCGGACAATGAGCAGTTCTTC
CASSLKLADNEQFF
>many|TRBV7-9|TRBD1|TRBJ1-6
TGTGCCAGCAGTCGACCGGGACAGTTTTTACCCCTCCACTTT
CASSRPGQFLPLHF
>many|TRBV7-2|.|TRBJ1-2
TGTGCCAGCAGCGATCAGGGGTATGGCTACACCTTC
CASSDQGYGYTF
>.|TRBV6-6|TRBD1|TRBJ2-7
TGTGCCAGCAGGCCCGGGACAGGGGGACCTGGGGTATTCTACGAGCAGTACTTC
CASRPGTGGPGVFYEQYF
>many|TRBV6-5|TRBD1|TRBJ2-1
TGTGCCAGCAGTTACGGGACAGGGGTCAATGAGCAGTTCTTC
CASSYGTGVNEQFF
>many|TRBV4-3|.|TRBJ2-1
TGCGCCAGCAGCCAAGATGGCGGCGATGAGCAGTTCTTC
CASSQDGGDEQFF